This T cell receptor beta chain was obtained from a study of beta chain features in type 1 diabetes. Sorting with CD45RO/CCR7/CD25/CD127/CD95/CD27 yielded naive, central memory, regulatory and stem-like memory CD4+ cells. V shed 4 bases and J 2 bases; nucleotides not matched to a gene: 12. CDR3 size: 16 residues. Germline CDR1 is GTSNPN and CDR2 is SVGIG (reference sequence). Study findings and constraints: Shortening of TCRB CDR3s, moderate but significant, appeared in all four CD4+ subsets of Type 1 diabetes patients. Naive, central memory and Treg TCRB repertoires appeared more alike in patients than in healthy donors.

Expressed TCRB transcripts were sequenced after all isolated RNA was converted to cDNA. Libraries were prepared by immunoSEQ multiplex PCR; TCRdb keeps only in-frame clonotypes and omits some of them. The profile shows about 650,000 clones, around 11% of them singletons. A few counts support this clone. Its target is not known. The chain is built from TRBV30 and TRBJ2-5, with TRBD2 identical over 8 bases. This TCR was sampled from a man aged 25-45 years with type 1 diabetes. The sample consisted of naive CD4+ T cells from blood. CDR3 in DNA: TGTGCCTGGACTATGGGGCTAGCGGGTTATCAAGAGACCCAGTACTTC. It is translated as CAWTMGLAGYQETQYF.